This T cell receptor (beta chain) was sequenced in a study of T cell responses to AZD1222 COVID-19 vaccine. The study's findings and limits: Spike-wide vaccine-associated CD4 TCRs dominated at 160-218 and 743-854.

This clone has just a few counts. Antigen specificity is unknown. Germline CDR1 and CDR2: SGDLS and YYNGEE. V was trimmed by 4 bases and J by 0 bases, leaving 5 bases between them. There are 13 residues in the CDR3. Profiling relied on immunoSEQ multiplex PCR, and the TCRdb table lists in-frame clones only, not all of them. Altogether about 140,000 clones are present, about 80% being singletons, with the ten largest covering over 3.5%. The source is an adult in good health. The chain recombines TRBV9 with TRBJ1-3; the D is unclear. This specimen was peripheral blood, taken on day 0 of AZD1222 vaccination. CDR3 loop: CASSPASGNTIYF. The CDR3, as DNA: TGTGCCAGCAGCCCCGCCTCTGGAAACACCATATATTTT.